This entry lists 21 T cell receptor beta chains sequenced from one sample in a study of shared clonotypes between healthy human individuals. Generated by immunoSEQ multiplex PCR, the TCRdb table keeps only in-frame clones and is missing some. The data contain over a million clones, around 78% of them seen just once; the ten biggest clones take up more than 0.45%. The sequencing sample was made of memory CD4+ T cells from PBMCs. Subset of the sample: CD45RA-negative fraction. The receptors were gathered from a young man in good health. Some clones in this sample may be carry-over from other donors' samples.

In this sample, this clone turned up once. Different DNA sequences within this sample yield the same CDR3. The chain recombines TRBV28 with TRBJ2-7; weak D call: TRBD1 (6 bases). There are 14 residues in the CDR3. Germline loops: CDR1 MDHEN, CDR2 SYDVKM. The ends were cut back, 3 bases at V and 1 base at J, with 10 bases in the middle. The CDR3 DNA follows: TGTGCCAGCAGTTTGTCCAGGGGTTCCTACGAGCAGTACTTC. It codes for CASSLSRGSYEQYF.

The chain uses TRBV7-9 and TRBJ1-1; no clear D gene. V was clipped by 3 bases and J by 0 bases, with 14 bases between them. The CDR3 is made up of 16 amino acids. Germline V gene lookup returns CDR1 SEHNR and CDR2 FQNEAQ (reference sequence). The DNA of the CDR3 is TGTGCCAGCAGCTTGGGTTTCGAGGGAGTGAACACTGAAGCTTTCTTT. Its protein is CASSLGFEGVNTEAFF.

This clone occurred a few times. The chain joins TRBV29-1 to TRBJ1-2; D is unresolved. Germline V gives CDR1 SQVTM, CDR2 ANQGSEA. CDR3 length: 12 residues. V was trimmed by 3 bases and J by 2 bases, leaving 7 bases between them. CDR3: CSVEMGNYGYTF. DNA of the CDR3: TGCAGCGTTGAGATGGGGAACTATGGCTACACCTTC.

Comment on this clone: The junction departs from the called germline gene at one end, perhaps through a read error. The rearrangement uses TRBV7-9 and TRBJ2-5; tentatively, D is TRBD2 (5 bases). Germline V gene lookup returns CDR1 SEHNR and CDR2 FQNEAQ (reference sequence). CDR3 length: 13 residues. CDR3 residues: CASSPGPSERRDF. As DNA, the CDR3 is TGTGCCAGCTCCCCTGGTCCCTCCGAGAGGCGGGACTTC. Complete variable domain (other parts from reference TRBV7-9 and TRBJ2-5): DTGVSQNPRHKITKRGQNVTFRCDPISEHNRLYWYRQTLGQGPEFLTYFQNEAQLEKSRLLSDRFSAERPKGSFSTLEIQRTEQGDSAMYLCASSPGPSERRDFGPGTRLLVL.

With regard to this clone: In the same sample, other DNA sequences code for this CDR3. The rearrangement joins TRBV14 to TRBJ2-3, with D uncertain. Germline V lookup: CDR1 SGHDN, CDR2 FVKESK. This CDR3 contains 13 residues. V was clipped by 1 base and J by 6 bases, with 8 bases between them. Written as DNA, the CDR3 is TGTGCCAGCAGCCAAGGATCCGGGGATACGCAGTATTTT. It encodes CASSQGSGDTQYF.

This clone has just one count. The rearrangement joins TRBV2 to TRBJ1-4, with a possible D match to TRBD1 (5 bases). V was trimmed by 5 bases and J by 9 bases, leaving 16 bases between them. This CDR3 contains 14 residues. Germline assignment: CDR1 SNHLY and CDR2 FYNNEI. In DNA form, the CDR3 reads TGTGCCAGCAGTCCCTCAGGGAATAGTAAAAAACTGTTTTTT. This translates into CASSPSGNSKKLFF.

This chain links TRBV27 with TRBJ2-7, with TRBD1 as a possible D gene (5 bases). This CDR3 contains 13 residues. CDR1 is MNHEY and CDR2 is SMNVEV in the germline V gene (reference sequence). Trimming pared 5 bases from V and 4 bases from J, leaving 12 bases between. CDR3 in amino acids: CASSKSDSYEQYF. In DNA form, the CDR3 reads TGTGCCAGCAGTAAATCTGACAGTTACGAGCAGTACTTC.

The V gene is TRBV7-2, the J gene TRBJ2-2, with a weak D call TRBD2 (6 bases). Trimming took off 5 bases at V and 5 bases at J, with 12 bases between the two ends. Germline lookup yields CDR1 SGHTA and CDR2 FQGNSA. This CDR3 contains 14 residues. This chain's CDR3 is CASSRGTATGELFF. The DNA for the CDR3 is TGTGCCAGCAGCCGCGGGACCGCTACCGGGGAGCTGTTTTTT. Together with reference TRBV7-2 and TRBJ2-2, the CDR3 gives the full variable domain: GAGVSQSPSNKVTEKGKDVELRCDPISGHTALYWYRQSLGQGLEFLIYFQGNSAPDKSGLPSDRFSAERTGGSVSTLTIQRTQQEDSAVYLCASSRGTATGELFFGEGSRLTVL.

V gene TRBV11-2 combines with J gene TRBJ1-1; tentatively, D is TRBD1 (6 bases). The V gene lost 5 bases and the J gene lost 1 base, with 17 bases spanning the gap. This CDR3 has 16 amino acids. Germline loops: CDR1 SGHAT, CDR2 FQNNGV. This chain's CDR3 is CASSVLYRAKNTEAFF. Here the CDR3 DNA reads TGTGCCAGCAGCGTCCTCTACAGGGCGAAGAACACTGAAGCTTTCTTT.

The sample holds one count of this clone. This sequence joins TRBV4-1 and TRBJ2-3, with D possibly being TRBD2 (6 bases). Germline V gene data show CDR1 as MGHRA and CDR2 as YSYEKL. The CDR3 consists of 14 residues. Trimming cost V 5 bases and J 0 bases, with 9 bases left between them. CDR3 amino acids: CASSSGTSTDTQYF. The CDR3 DNA sequence: TGCGCCAGCAGCTCCGGGACTAGCACAGATACGCAGTATTTT.

The chain is built from TRBV4-3 and TRBJ2-3; 9 nucleotides agree with TRBD2. CDR1 and CDR2 from the germline V gene are LGHNA and YSLEER. With V trimmed by 2 bases and J by 2 bases, 2 bases remained unmatched. This CDR3 is 15 amino acids long. CDR3 sequence reads: CASSQLAGHTDTQYF. As DNA, the CDR3 is TGCGCCAGCAGCCAACTAGCGGGACACACAGATACGCAGTATTTT.

This chain links TRBV2 with TRBJ2-2; D may be TRBD2 (6 bases). Germline CDR1 and CDR2: SNHLY and FYNNEI. This CDR3 contains 16 residues. The ends were cut back, 0 bases at V and 0 bases at J, with 8 bases in the middle. CDR3 amino acids: CASSEASSANTGELFF. The CDR3 DNA follows: TGTGCCAGCAGTGAAGCGTCTAGCGCGAACACCGGGGAGCTGTTTTTT.

A word on this clone: Other DNA sequences of this sample code for an identical CDR3. V usage is TRBV5-1 and J usage is TRBJ2-3; 9 nucleotides align to TRBD1. CDR3 size: 15 residues. Germline CDR1 and CDR2: SGHRS and YFSETQ. The ends lost 0 bases at V and 5 bases at J; junction bases unmatched: 4. CDR3 loop: CASSLEGQGRDTQYF. The CDR3 region has the DNA TGCGCCAGCAGCTTGGAAGGACAGGGGAGAGATACGCAGTATTTT.

The chain is built from TRBV6-5 and TRBJ2-1; possible D gene TRBD2, 6 bases. Germline V gives CDR1 MNHEY, CDR2 SVGAGI. The V end was cut by 0 bases, the J end by 2 bases, with 11 bases between. This CDR3 contains 16 residues. CDR3 amino acids: CASSYSSSATYNEQFF. The CDR3, as DNA: TGTGCCAGCAGTTACTCGTCTAGCGCGACCTACAATGAGCAGTTCTTC.

The rearrangement joins TRBV7-2 to TRBJ2-5; 8 positions match TRBD1. Germline lookup yields CDR1 SGHTA and CDR2 FQGNSA. The CDR3 covers 15 residues. With 5 bases clipped from V and 5 bases from J, the junction kept 10 bases outside the gene matches. CDR3: CASSLTGGVDETQYF. CDR3 nucleotides: TGTGCCAGCAGCCTAACAGGGGGAGTTGATGAGACCCAGTACTTC.

The gene calls are TRBV5-1 and TRBJ2-1, with D possibly TRBD2 on 6 matching bases. The CDR3 consists of 13 residues. Trimming stripped 3 bases from V and 9 bases from J, with 13 bases between. CDR1 is SGHRS and CDR2 is YFSETQ in the germline V gene. The CDR3 region is CASSWDLPPEQFF. The CDR3 region has the DNA TGCGCCAGCAGCTGGGACTTACCACCTGAGCAGTTCTTC.

The genes are TRBV10-3 and TRBJ2-2, with a weak D call TRBD1 (6 bases). From germline, CDR1 is ENHRY and CDR2 SYGVKD. V dropped 10 bases and J dropped 8 bases, with 14 bases sitting between them. This CDR3 comprises 12 residues. Here the CDR3 reads CATGTKVGELFF. In DNA form, the CDR3 reads TGTGCCACCGGGACAAAAGTGGGGGAGCTGTTTTTT.

The rearrangement links TRBV5-1 to TRBJ2-6; no reliable D call. This CDR3 has 18 amino acids. Germline V gene lookup returns CDR1 SGHRS and CDR2 YFSETQ. V lost 1 base to trimming and J lost 0 bases, with 14 bases between them. CDR3 sequence (DNA): TGCGCCAGCAGCTTGTATTTCTCGTCAGACTCTGGGGCCAACGTCCTGACTTTC. Protein sequence: CASSLYFSSDSGANVLTF.

This chain joins TRBV14 and TRBJ2-7; 8 nucleotides match TRBD1. The germline V gene has CDR1 SGHDN and CDR2 FVKESK. The CDR3 is made up of 14 amino acids. V dropped 6 bases and J dropped 2; count of bases not matched to a gene: 6. The CDR3: CASRRTGMTYEQYF. The CDR3 nucleotides read TGTGCCAGCAGAAGGACAGGGATGACCTACGAGCAGTACTTC.

The rearrangement links TRBV28 to TRBJ2-5; 7 nucleotides align to TRBD1. V dropped 3 bases and J dropped 3; count of bases not matched to a gene: 1. CDR1 MDHEN and CDR2 SYDVKM come from the germline V gene. The CDR3 loop spans 13 amino acids. The CDR3 DNA sequence: TGTGCCAGCAGTTTGGACAGGAAAGAGACCCAGTACTTC. Protein product: CASSLDRKETQYF.

The chain is built from TRBV4-3 and TRBJ1-4; D gene unclear. The CDR3 runs to 15 residues. The germline V gene encodes CDR1 LGHNA and CDR2 YSLEER. The germline V and J ends were trimmed by 2 bases and 6 bases, with 13 bases remaining between them. The CDR3 sequence is CASSQRTGFDEKLFF. The CDR3 coding sequence is TGCGCCAGCAGCCAACGAACGGGGTTCGATGAAAAACTGTTTTTT.